This passage covers 16 T cell receptor beta chains from one sample sequenced in a study of breast tumors, draining lymph nodes, adjacent tissues. MiXCR was run by TCRdb on the multiplex PCR reads, yielding one entry per CDR3 protein. The sample yields 75,000 to 100,000 distinct CDR3 sequences, 15% to 20% seen once. Samples came from axillary lymph nodes draining the breast cancer. Input material: axillary lymph node tissue. Source of these receptors: a female donor with breast cancer. Some clones in this sample may be carry-over from other donors' samples.

This clonotype was detected many times. CDR3 protein: CASSVRDGSYEQYF. The CDR3 DNA sequence: TGTGCCAGCAGCGTCAGGGACGGCTCCTACGAGCAGTACTTC. The chain carries TRBV9 and TRBJ2-7, with D possibly called TRBD1 or TRBD2 (5 bases each). The CDR3 covers 14 residues. The germline V gene has CDR1 SGDLS and CDR2 YYNGEE. V was cut by 2 bases and J by 0 bases, with 9 bases left in between.

This clonotype was detected ten times or more. The chain uses TRBV15 and TRBJ2-5; 10 bases align to TRBD1. There are 15 residues in the CDR3. Germline V CDR1 and CDR2: LNHNV, YYDKDF (reference sequence). V shed 1 base, J shed 5 bases, and the junction held 4 bases outside the gene matches. The CDR3 DNA follows: TGTGCCACCAGCAGAGGGGGACAGGGGTTTGAGACCCAGTACTTC. As protein: CATSRGGQGFETQYF.

The sample holds many counts of this clonotype. The chain carries TRBV7-3 and TRBJ2-3, with D unresolved. V lost 5 bases and J lost 0, with 12 bases in between. CDR1 is SGHTA, CDR2 FQGTGA, per germline. The CDR3 runs 15 residues. CDR3: CASSLTPSSTDTQYF. Here the CDR3 DNA reads TGTGCCAGCAGCCTTACCCCCTCTAGCACAGATACGCAGTATTTT.

This clonotype was picked up a small number of times. The V gene is TRBV5-5, the J gene TRBJ1-5, with D tentatively TRBD1 (6 bases). Trimming took 4 bases from V and 1 from J, leaving 15 bases between them. Germline CDR1 is SGHKS and CDR2 is YYEKEE (reference sequence). The CDR3 contains 16 residues. The CDR3 is CASSGLRGRSNQPQHF. CDR3 nucleotide sequence: TGTGCCAGCAGCGGCCTCAGGGGAAGGAGCAATCAGCCCCAGCATTTT.

This clonotype was detected many times. The V gene is TRBV10-3, the J gene TRBJ2-1, with 7 bases matching TRBD2. With V trimmed by 0 bases and J by 8 bases, 4 bases remained unmatched. The CDR3 has 14 residues. Looked up from germline, CDR1 is ENHRY and CDR2 is SYGVKD. DNA for the CDR3: TGTGCCATCAGTGAGTCGGGGGGGGTCGATGAGCAGTTCTTC. Amino acids: CAISESGGVDEQFF.

At least ten counts were recorded for this clonotype. The CDR3 bases are TGTGCCAGTAGTGGTATAGCGGGAGGGATTTACAATGAGCAGTTCTTC. Its protein is CASSGIAGGIYNEQFF. The chain has TRBV19 and TRBJ2-1; 11 nucleotides match TRBD2. Per the germline V gene, CDR1 is LNHDA and CDR2 is SQIVND (reference sequence). The CDR3 runs to 16 residues. J lost 4 bases, V lost 5 bases, and 7 bases had no gene match.

To note about this clonotype: This sequence may be a read error, since a much larger clone differs from it by one base. The rearrangement links TRBV6-5 to TRBJ2-2, with a possible D match to TRBD2 (5 bases). CDR3 length: 13 residues. Looked up from germline, CDR1 is MNHEY and CDR2 is SVGAGI. In DNA form, the CDR3 reads TGTGCCAGCAGTTACAAGGGAGCCGGGGAGCTGCTTTTT. Translating it yields CASSYKGAGELLF.

This clonotype was detected ten times or more. This rearrangement joins TRBV7-9 to TRBJ2-1; 8 bases align to TRBD2. Germline V lookup: CDR1 SEHNR, CDR2 FQNEAQ (reference sequence). V lost 5 bases and J lost 6; bases outside the gene matches: 9. The length of the CDR3 is 15 residues. CDR3 sequence: CASSASGRLGNEQFF. The DNA of the CDR3 is TGTGCCAGCAGCGCCAGCGGGAGACTGGGCAATGAGCAGTTCTTC.

At least ten counts were recorded for this clonotype. J is TRBJ2-5 and V is TRBV19; TRBD1 might be the D (6 bases). The germline CDR1 and CDR2 sequences are LNHDA and SQIVND (reference sequence). This CDR3 comprises 13 residues. V lost 3 bases to trimming and J lost 5 bases, with 10 bases between them. CDR3 sequence: CASSINRVETQYF. Written as DNA, the CDR3 is TGTGCCAGTAGTATTAACAGGGTTGAGACCCAGTACTTC.

This clonotype has ten or more counts. V usage is TRBV6-2 or TRBV6-3 and J usage is TRBJ1-5; tentative D call: TRBD1 (5 bases). Trimming stripped 6 bases from V and 3 bases from J, with 12 bases between. This CDR3 comprises 14 residues. Per germline, CDR1 MNHEY and CDR2 SVGEGT. CDR3 DNA: TGTGCCAGCAGCGAAACAGGTATCAATCAGCCCCAGCATTTT. Protein sequence: CASSETGINQPQHF.

This clonotype was seen at least ten times. J is TRBJ2-5 and V is TRBV24-1; TRBD2 matches at 11 bases. CDR3 length equals 16 residues. CDR1 KGHDR and CDR2 SFDVKD come from the germline V gene. J lost 2 bases, V lost 3 bases, and 4 bases had no gene match. The DNA for the CDR3 is TGTGCCACCAGTGATGTGACTAGCGGGGCTCAAGAGACCCAGTACTTC. Amino acids: CATSDVTSGAQETQYF.

With respect to this clonotype: A much bigger clone sits one base away, suggesting this may be a read error. V and J are TRBV20-1 and TRBJ1-2; perhaps TRBD1 as D (5 bases). The germline gives CDR1 DFQATT, CDR2 SNEGSKA (reference sequence). This CDR3 is built from 12 residues. V was pared by 5 bases and J by 6 bases, with 13 bases between. The CDR3 spells CSAPQGGHGYTF. As DNA, the CDR3 is TGCAGTGCTCCCCAGGGTGGGCATGGCTACACCTTC.

This clonotype was observed many times. The genes are TRBV20-1 and TRBJ2-1; TRBD1 might be the D (6 bases). The germline gives CDR1 DFQATT, CDR2 SNEGSKA (reference sequence). The CDR3 length is 14 residues. V lost 6 bases and J lost 9, with 21 bases in between. For the CDR3, the DNA is TGCAGTGCCATACGGGCGGCCAGGGGCGGTGAGCAGTTCTTC. Its translation is CSAIRAARGGEQFF.

This clonotype has at least ten counts. The chain employs TRBV19 and TRBJ2-3, with a weak D call TRBD1 (6 bases). The germline V and J ends were trimmed by 1 base and 0 bases, with 8 bases remaining between them. The length of the CDR3 is 15 residues. CDR1 is LNHDA and CDR2 is SQIVND in the germline V gene (reference sequence). The CDR3 loop reads CASSIGTVSTDTQYF. CDR3 bases: TGTGCCAGTAGTATAGGGACAGTTAGCACAGATACGCAGTATTTT.

The chain joins TRBV28 to TRBJ2-3; no reliable D call. The CDR3 is 13 residues long. Trimming stripped 6 bases from V and 2 bases from J, with 9 bases between. Germline-derived CDR1 and CDR2 are MDHEN and SYDVKM. The CDR3 protein is CASRGAATDTQYF. CDR3 nucleotide sequence: TGTGCCAGCAGGGGTGCCGCCACAGATACGCAGTATTTT.

This clonotype was detected ten times or more. The CDR3 region is CASSQVGPRGKETQYF. The CDR3, as DNA: TGCGCCAGCAGCCAAGTCGGCCCCAGGGGGAAGGAGACCCAGTACTTC. The chain employs TRBV4-1 and TRBJ2-5; 7 bases agree with TRBD1. The CDR3 extends over 16 amino acids. Germline CDR1 reads MGHRA; CDR2 reads YSYEKL. V dropped 1 base and J dropped 5; count of bases not matched to a gene: 10.